The clone carrying this T cell receptor (beta chain) has only a few counts. These data belong to a study of blood T cell repertoires in COVID-19. Followed longitudinally, the Seattle patients had been enrolled during active infection. V lost 2 bases, J lost 5 bases, and 16 bases lay in between. The CDR3 length is 16 residues. Germline V CDR1 and CDR2: SGHTA, FQGNSA. Original handling: Estimation of nucleated cell counts relied on the amplification of reference gene primers. Repertoires were generated with immunoSEQ multiplex PCR, while TCRdb's copy carries only in-frame clones and drops some. From that table come the V and J calls and clone size; the DNA was used to work out D and trimming. The sample lists about 120,000 clones; around 89% were seen once.

The source is a woman aged 55-70 years with COVID-19, enrolled during active disease. The sequencing sample was made of peripheral blood. The chain employs TRBV7-2 and TRBJ2-1; a weak D match, TRBD1 (6 bases). As DNA, the CDR3 is TGTGCCAGCAGCTTACCCAGGGGAGTGTATCACAATGAGCAGTTCTTC. Protein sequence: CASSLPRGVYHNEQFF.